The 16 T cell receptor beta chains below come from one sample, sequenced in a study of blood T cells in healthy people across ages. PCR was performed a second time for about 7 to 11 cycles using a sample-barcoded 5' primer and a J-beta primer mix. Via MiXCR, TCRdb re-called the 5' RACE reads, giving one row per CDR3 protein. The data contain some 750,000 distinct CDR3 sequences, about 20% of them seen just once; the ten biggest clones take up roughly 22%. Sequencing was performed on blood. These receptors all come from a man between 65 and 85 years old in good health.

The chain's CDR3 is CASSASNGYTF. DNA for the CDR3: TGTGCCAGCAGCGCTTCGAATGGCTACACCTTC. The chain has TRBV6-5 and TRBJ1-2; D gene ambiguous. V shed 6 bases and J shed 6 bases, with 8 bases lying between them. Germline-derived CDR1 and CDR2 are MNHEY and SVGAGI. This CDR3 comprises 11 residues.

V gene TRBV6-4 combines with J gene TRBJ2-3; D gene unclear. This CDR3 spans 13 amino acids. Trimming took off 2 bases at V and 3 bases at J, with 6 bases between the two ends. Germline CDR1 and CDR2: MRHNA and SNTAGT. DNA of the CDR3: TGTGCCAGCAGTGACAGAGCGACAGATACGCAGTATTTT. This gives the protein CASSDRATDTQYF.

This clonotype was counted a few times. V gene TRBV15 combines with J gene TRBJ1-4, with 8 positions matching TRBD1. CDR1 is LNHNV and CDR2 is YYDKDF in the germline V gene (reference sequence). The CDR3 spans 15 residues. V trimming: 1 base; J trimming: 4 bases; junction bases outside the gene matches: 2. Here the CDR3 reads CATSRVTGGNEKLFF. Here the CDR3 DNA reads TGTGCCACCAGCAGAGTTACAGGGGGTAATGAAAAACTGTTTTTT.

This clonotype has just one count. The chain employs TRBV7-8 and TRBJ2-1; D possibly corresponds to TRBD2 (6 bases). V was clipped by 4 bases and J by 0 bases, with 13 bases between them. The CDR3 has 16 amino acids. Per germline, CDR1 SGHVS and CDR2 FQNEAQ. The CDR3 protein is CASSSNPGSSYNEQFF. The CDR3, as DNA: TGTGCCAGCAGCTCCAATCCCGGGAGCTCCTACAATGAGCAGTTCTTC.

This clonotype has at least ten counts. The chain couples TRBV5-1 to TRBJ2-1, with 13 bases fitting TRBD2. CDR1 SGHRS and CDR2 YFSETQ come from the germline V gene. J was trimmed by 0 bases and V by 3 bases; bases with no gene match: 3. This CDR3 is built from 17 residues. This CDR3 is CASSWTSGSPSYNEQFF. The CDR3 nucleotides are TGCGCCAGCAGCTGGACTAGCGGGAGCCCCTCCTACAATGAGCAGTTCTTC.

This clonotype was recorded a few times. The V and J genes are TRBV11-2 and TRBJ2-5, with D possibly being TRBD2 (5 bases). Deletions cut 4 bases from V and 4 bases from J, with 10 bases between. The CDR3 is 13 amino acids. CDR1 SGHAT and CDR2 FQNNGV come from the germline V gene. The CDR3 DNA reads as TGTGCCAGCAGCTCTGAGAGGGTAGAGACCCAGTACTTC. Amino acids: CASSSERVETQYF.

This clonotype came up a few times. The chain couples TRBV6-1 to TRBJ2-2; D tentatively reads TRBD1 or TRBD2 (5 bases each). CDR3 size: 15 residues. Germline V lookup: CDR1 MNHNS, CDR2 SASEGT. The V end was cut by 4 bases, the J end by 6 bases, with 15 bases between. The CDR3 protein is CASSASQGEAGELFF. CDR3 nucleotides: TGTGCCAGCAGTGCGTCGCAGGGAGAAGCCGGGGAGCTGTTTTTT.

As regards this clonotype: A much larger clone sits a single nucleotide away, making a read error possible. The CDR3 does not end in the conserved phenylalanine or tryptophan, so this is likely a read error. The DNA is left out, because the CDR3 cannot be placed on it with certainty; the CDR3 is given as TCRdb lists it. J is TRBJ2-1 and V is TRBV7-2. Germline-derived CDR1 and CDR2 are SGHTA and FQGNSA. The CDR3 comprises 13 residues, both ends counted. This CDR3 is CASSLAGVGEQCV.

This clonotype was seen a few times. The chain carries TRBV7-8 and TRBJ2-5, with 8 bases identical to TRBD2. V was pared by 5 bases and J by 11 bases, with 4 bases of the junction left unmatched. This CDR3 has 11 amino acids. The germline V gene encodes CDR1 SGHVS and CDR2 FQNEAQ. CDR3 nucleotide sequence: TGTGCCAGCAGCCAAGAGCGGGGGCAGTACTTC. Encoded protein: CASSQERGQYF.

The chain joins TRBV20-1 to TRBJ2-5; D may be TRBD1 or TRBD2 (6 bases each). The CDR3 runs 13 residues. Between the trimmed V and J ends, which lost 3 bases and 4 bases, there was a span of 12 bases. CDR1 is DFQATT, CDR2 SNEGSKA, per germline (reference sequence). This CDR3 reads CSARPGAGETQYF. CDR3 bases: TGCAGTGCTAGGCCGGGGGCCGGAGAGACCCAGTACTTC.

This chain connects TRBV12-5 to TRBJ2-3, with 14 bases matching TRBD2. This CDR3 has 16 amino acids. Germline trimming cut 6 bases from V and 6 bases from J; bases unmatched to any gene: 8. Germline values: CDR1 LGHNT, CDR2 FRNRAP. The CDR3 region is CASGRQGLAGVDTQYF. Here the CDR3 DNA reads TGTGCTAGTGGCCGGCAGGGACTAGCGGGAGTGGATACGCAGTATTTT.

This clonotype was found many times. The chain carries TRBV5-1 and TRBJ2-3; no clear D gene. The V end lost 0 bases, the J end lost 0 bases, and 8 bases lay between the germline ends. The germline V gene encodes CDR1 SGHRS and CDR2 YFSETQ. The CDR3 sequence is 15 residues long. CDR3 sequence (DNA): TGCGCCAGCAGCTTGGTAAATCCTAGCACAGATACGCAGTATTTT. Translated: CASSLVNPSTDTQYF.

A few counts support this clonotype. The chain carries TRBV6-5 and TRBJ1-1, with 8 bases that match TRBD1. The germline CDR1 and CDR2 sequences are MNHEY and SVGAGI. The CDR3 has 13 residues. The trim removed 6 bases at V and 4 bases at J, leaving 4 bases unmatched. As DNA, the CDR3 is TGTGCCAGCAGGACCACAGGGGGCACTGAAGCTTTCTTT. This gives the protein CASRTTGGTEAFF.

The chain couples TRBV20-1 to TRBJ1-1; D is undetermined. The CDR3 totals 11 residues. CDR1 is DFQATT and CDR2 is SNEGSKA in the germline V gene (reference sequence). The ends were cut back, 3 bases at V and 6 bases at J, with 8 bases in the middle. Here the CDR3 reads CSASSSSEAFF. CDR3 coding DNA: TGCAGTGCTAGTTCGAGTTCTGAAGCTTTCTTT.

This rearrangement joins TRBV9 to TRBJ2-7, with D tentatively TRBD1 (5 bases). Germline-derived CDR1 and CDR2 are SGDLS and YYNGEE. V shed 0 bases and J shed 6 bases, with 16 bases lying between them. The CDR3 has 15 amino acids. The CDR3 nucleotides read TGTGCCAGCAGCGTAGGTAGACAGCGAGCTGGCGAGCAGTACTTC. This codes for CASSVGRQRAGEQYF.

V and J are TRBV12-3 or TRBV12-4 and TRBJ2-3, with 12 bases matching TRBD2. The CDR3 extends over 16 amino acids. Germline trimming cut 1 base from V and 4 bases from J; bases unmatched to any gene: 3. CDR3 sequence: CASSLGLAGGPDTQYF. The CDR3, as DNA: TGTGCCAGCAGTTTAGGGCTAGCGGGGGGGCCAGATACGCAGTATTTT.